This entry lists 14 T cell receptor beta chains sequenced from one sample in a study of graft-versus-host responses after intestinal transplantation (dated by TCRdb to the early 2020s). To isolate intraepithelial and lamina propria lymphocytes from graft specimens, dithiothreitol, EDTA incubations and collagenase D digestion were used. The library relied on the immunoSEQ multiplex PCR assay. In its TCRdb copy, this immuneACCESS table keeps in-frame sequences only and misses some clones. Where compared with another copy, unresolved V genes explain less than half of these, and the others have no known cause. Across this sample there are around 5,200 clones, with 69% seen only once. The ten largest clones capture about 30% of the sample. Material: ileum tissue, obtained around 310 days after intestinal transplant. The origin of the receptors is a human patient who received an intestinal transplant, so some T cells may come from the graft donor.

By sample fraction, this clone is medium-sized (0.01 to 0.1%). CDR3 region: CASSFIRLAGPGEQFF. CDR3 sequence (DNA): TGTGCCAGCAGCTTTATTCGACTAGCGGGACCGGGAGAGCAGTTCTTC. The chain joins TRBV7-2 to TRBJ2-1, with 11 bases fitting TRBD2. The germline V gene encodes CDR1 SGHTA and CDR2 FQGNSA. The CDR3 is 16 residues long. The V gene end was trimmed by 3 bases and the J gene end by 10 bases; junction bases not matched to a gene: 11.

The chain couples TRBV4-2 to TRBJ2-5, with 9 bases identical to TRBD2. V lost 0 bases to trimming and J lost 2 bases; unmatched junction nucleotides: 1. Germline V gives CDR1 LGHNA, CDR2 YNFKEQ. The CDR3 is 15 residues long. The CDR3: CASSQEREGQETQYF. Here the CDR3 DNA reads TGTGCCAGCAGCCAAGAGCGGGAGGGGCAAGAGACCCAGTACTTC.

The chain uses TRBV11-2 and TRBJ2-4; 12 bases fit TRBD2. V dropped 5 bases and J dropped 2; count of bases not matched to a gene: 7. Per germline, CDR1 SGHAT and CDR2 FQNNGV. This CDR3 is 17 amino acids long. The CDR3 nucleotides read TGTGCCAGCAGCGGACTAGCGGGATTGGGAACCAAAAACATTCAGTACTTC. Protein product: CASSGLAGLGTKNIQYF.

This chain uses TRBV11-2 with TRBJ1-4; D unclear. Looked up from germline, CDR1 is SGHAT and CDR2 is FQNNGV. This CDR3 has 15 residues. Trimming pared 4 bases from V and 2 bases from J, leaving 11 bases between. CDR3 DNA sequence: TGTGCCAGCAGCTCCCCGGGGATCACTAATGAAAAACTGTTTTTT. As protein: CASSSPGITNEKLFF.

The chain recombines TRBV5-1 with TRBJ1-1; possible D gene TRBD1, 5 bases. CDR1 and CDR2 (germline): SGHRS, YFSETQ. V shed 3 bases and J shed 1 base, with 13 bases lying between them. This CDR3 region has 15 residues. The CDR3 bases are TGCGCCAGCAGCTCCCCGGGACGGCCGAACACTGAAGCTTTCTTT. Amino acid sequence: CASSSPGRPNTEAFF. Drawing the rest from reference TRBV5-1 and TRBJ1-1, the complete variable domain is KAGVTQTPRYLIKTRGQQVTLSCSPISGHRSVSWYQQTPGQGLQFLFEYFSETQRNKGNFPGRFSGRQFSNSRSEMNVSTLELGDSALYLCASSSPGRPNTEAFFGQGTRLTVV.

V gene TRBV5-1 combines with J gene TRBJ2-2; D possibly corresponds to TRBD1 (6 bases). The CDR3 covers 16 residues. The germline V and J ends were trimmed by 0 bases and 4 bases, with 13 bases remaining between them. CDR1 is SGHRS, CDR2 YFSETQ, per germline. The CDR3 DNA follows: TGCGCCAGCAGCTTGGCGGGCGAAGGGGGCACCGGGGAGCTGTTTTTT. This codes for CASSLAGEGGTGELFF.

By share, this clone ranks as medium-sized. CDR3 region: CASSDQPNTEAFF. CDR3 sequence (DNA): TGTGCCAGCAGTGACCAGCCGAACACTGAAGCTTTCTTT. The V and J genes are TRBV6-4 and TRBJ1-1; D is undetermined. Trimming took off 2 bases at V and 1 base at J, with 5 bases between the two ends. The CDR3 is made up of 13 amino acids. The V gene's germline CDR1 is MRHNA and CDR2 SNTAGT.

This clone was counted only a few times. The J gene is TRBJ2-3, the V gene TRBV28, with 8 bases matching TRBD2. The trim removed 2 bases at V and 1 base at J, leaving 2 bases unmatched. This CDR3 has 15 amino acids. Per germline, CDR1 MDHEN and CDR2 SYDVKM. CDR3 sequence reads: CASSLLAGGTDTQYF. The CDR3 bases are TGTGCCAGCAGTTTACTAGCGGGCGGCACAGATACGCAGTATTTT.

V is TRBV30 and J is TRBJ2-5; 9 bases align to TRBD1. V lost 1 base, J lost 5 bases, and 5 bases stayed unmatched. The germline V gene has CDR1 GTSNPN and CDR2 SVGIG (reference sequence). There are 14 residues in the CDR3. CDR3 in amino acids: CAWSAGTGLETQYF. CDR3 DNA sequence: TGTGCCTGGAGTGCCGGGACAGGGCTGGAGACCCAGTACTTC.

The V call is TRBV5-1, the J call TRBJ2-3; 7 bases match TRBD2. J lost 1 base, V lost 0 bases, and 8 bases had no gene match. The CDR3 contains 17 residues. Germline loops: CDR1 SGHRS, CDR2 YFSETQ. CDR3 DNA: TGCGCCAGCAGCTTGGATCAGAGGGGAGGGGGCACAGATACGCAGTATTTT. Protein product: CASSLDQRGGGTDTQYF.

This clone was observed a single time. The chain is built from TRBV7-9 and TRBJ2-3; 9 bases line up with TRBD2. Germline CDR1 reads SEHNR; CDR2 reads FQNEAQ (reference sequence). The length of the CDR3 is 15 residues. Losses at the gene ends were 5 bases for V and 4 bases for J; bases not matched to a gene: 7. In DNA, the CDR3 is TGTGCCAGCAGCGGGGCTAGCGGGACCCCAGATACGCAGTATTTT. This sequence encodes CASSGASGTPDTQYF. The complete variable domain, with remaining parts taken from reference TRBV7-9 and TRBJ2-3, reads DTGVSQNPRHKITKRGQNVTFRCDPISEHNRLYWYRQTLGQGPEFLTYFQNEAQLEKSRLLSDRFSAERPKGSFSTLEIQRTEQGDSAMYLCASSGASGTPDTQYFGPGTRLTVL.

J is TRBJ1-2 and V is TRBV5-1; 7 bases align to TRBD1. The V and J ends lost 3 bases and 2 bases, in that order; junction bases with no gene match: 4. Per the germline V gene, CDR1 is SGHRS and CDR2 is YFSETQ. The CDR3 is 14 amino acids. The CDR3: CASSSLTGNYGYTF. The CDR3 nucleotides read TGCGCCAGCAGCTCCCTGACAGGGAACTATGGCTACACCTTC.

This clone qualifies as large. The J gene is TRBJ1-4, the V gene TRBV5-4, with a possible D match to TRBD1 (5 bases). CDR3 length: 15 amino acids. V shed 0 bases and J shed 7 bases, with 13 bases lying between them. Germline V lookup: CDR1 SGHNT, CDR2 YYREEE (reference sequence). The CDR3 DNA reads TGTGCCAGCAGCTTGGAGGGGCCCGTCTCTGAAAAACTGTTTTTT. This codes for CASSLEGPVSEKLFF.

V is TRBV7-2 and J is TRBJ2-2; D call uncertain. CDR1 is SGHTA, CDR2 FQGNSA, per germline. Trimming removed 1 base at V and 4 bases at J, with 10 bases between. The CDR3 length is 15 residues. CDR3 sequence: CASSLVRTSTGELFF. The CDR3 DNA reads as TGTGCCAGCAGCTTAGTGAGGACGTCCACCGGGGAGCTGTTTTTT.